A single sample gave rise to the 27 T cell receptor beta chains below, sequenced in a study of CD8+ T cells in alopecia areata. Reverse transcribed after extraction, RNA yielded cDNA as the sequencing template. Using immunoSEQ multiplex PCR, the repertoire was profiled, and TCRdb retains in-frame clones only, with some absent. The sample includes more than 95,000 clones, around 38% of them seen just once. The specimen was CD4+ T cells sorted from blood. The receptors stem from a human donor with alopecia areata.

As regards this clone: One end of the junction does not line up with germline, which may come from a read error. The V gene is TRBV7-7, the J gene TRBJ2-1, with D possibly being TRBD1 (6 bases). The CDR3 runs 14 residues. The V gene's germline CDR1 is SSHAT and CDR2 FNYEAQ (reference sequence). The CDR3 sequence: CASSLEGTSNEQFF. CDR3 bases: TGTGCTAGCAGCTTAGAAGGGACAAGCAATGAGCAGTTCTTC.

This chain connects TRBV6-6 to TRBJ2-5; 8 positions agree with TRBD2. Germline V gives CDR1 MNHNY, CDR2 SVGAGI (reference sequence). The CDR3 is 16 residues long. J gave up 1 base and V 1 base, and 5 bases lay outside the gene matches. CDR3 sequence (DNA): TGTGCCAGCAGTTACTTCGGGGGGGCGACCCAAGAGACCCAGTACTTC. Its translation: CASSYFGGATQETQYF.

This clone was seen only a few times. The chain recombines TRBV19 with TRBJ2-7, with TRBD2 identical over 16 bases. The germline V gene encodes CDR1 LNHDA and CDR2 SQIVND (reference sequence). V shed 4 bases and J 5 bases; nucleotides not matched to a gene: 8. CDR3 length equals 17 residues. The CDR3 nucleotides read TGTGCCAGTAGTAGCCCCGGGACTAGCGGGAGGGCCCACGAGCAGTACTTC. Amino acid sequence: CASSSPGTSGRAHEQYF.

The chain couples TRBV5-1 to TRBJ1-4; no definite D call. With 2 bases removed from V and 3 bases from J, the gap between germline ends came to 14 bases. The CDR3 has 16 residues. The germline CDR1 and CDR2 sequences are SGHRS and YFSETQ. The CDR3 here is CASSFSIGVANEKLFF. In DNA form, the CDR3 reads TGCGCCAGCAGCTTTTCAATCGGGGTAGCTAATGAAAAACTGTTTTTT.

The chain combines TRBV29-1 with TRBJ1-5; no definite D call. CDR1 and CDR2 (germline): SQVTM, ANQGSEA. V gave up 4 bases and J gave up 5 bases, with 9 bases separating them. CDR3 length: 12 amino acids. CDR3 amino acids: CSVGGQDQPQHF. CDR3 sequence (DNA): TGCAGCGTTGGGGGTCAAGATCAGCCCCAGCATTTT. Full variable domain (remainder filled in from reference TRBV29-1 and TRBJ1-5): SAVISQKPSRDICQRGTSLTIQCQVDSQVTMMFWYRQQPGQSLTLIATANQGSEATYESGFVIDKFPISRPNLTFSTLTVSNMSPEDSSIYLCSVGGQDQPQHFGDGTRLSIL.

CDR3 DNA: TGTGCCAGCAGCCCCGCCCGCCTGGGCGAGCAGTACTTC. Protein product: CASSPARLGEQYF. The chain has TRBV13 and TRBJ2-7, with D unresolved. This CDR3 contains 13 residues. V lost 5 bases and J lost 6, with 14 bases in between. Germline V gene sequence: CDR1 PRHDT, CDR2 FYEKMQ (reference sequence).

The count of this clone is one. This chain links TRBV27 with TRBJ2-1; tentatively, D is TRBD1 (6 bases). The germline V gene encodes CDR1 MNHEY and CDR2 SMNVEV (reference sequence). Deletions cut 5 bases from V and 11 bases from J, with 13 bases between. CDR3 length: 12 amino acids. The CDR3 region is CASSSTGNQQFF. CDR3 bases: TGTGCCAGCAGTAGTACAGGGAACCAGCAGTTCTTC.

This sequence joins TRBV4-2 and TRBJ2-7; D gene uncertain. With 0 bases removed from V and 3 bases from J, the gap between germline ends came to 21 bases. Germline V gene sequence: CDR1 LGHNA, CDR2 YNFKEQ. The CDR3 is 18 residues long. CDR3 in DNA: TGTGCCAGCAGCCAAGATGGTGCGGTTAGCATCGGTGTCTACGAGCAGTACTTC. Translated: CASSQDGAVSIGVYEQYF.

The chain employs TRBV7-3 and TRBJ2-3; D remains unclear. CDR3 length: 14 amino acids. From germline, CDR1 is SGHTA and CDR2 FQGTGA. Trimming shortened V by 2 bases and J by 6 bases, and 12 bases separated the two germline ends. For the CDR3, the DNA is TGTGCCAGCAGCTTACCAAACAACGAGGATACGCAGTATTTT. Its translation: CASSLPNNEDTQYF.

This clone was observed once. This CDR3 is CASRPLGDISYNEQFF. The CDR3 nucleotides are TGTGCCAGCAGACCCCTCGGAGATATCTCCTACAATGAGCAGTTCTTC. The rearrangement uses TRBV2 and TRBJ2-1; no clear D gene. Germline V gives CDR1 SNHLY, CDR2 FYNNEI. Trimming shortened V by 6 bases and J by 0 bases, and 15 bases separated the two germline ends. The CDR3 contains 16 residues.

In its sample, this clone was seen a few times. The chain is built from TRBV28 and TRBJ2-1; weak D call: TRBD2 (6 bases). This CDR3 has 14 amino acids. V gave up 6 bases and J gave up 8 bases, with 17 bases separating them. From germline, CDR1 is MDHEN and CDR2 SYDVKM. The CDR3: CASRRPGELYEQFF. CDR3 nucleotides: TGTGCCAGCAGGCGGCCGGGAGAGTTGTATGAGCAGTTCTTC. Complete variable domain (other parts from reference TRBV28 and TRBJ2-1): DVKVTQSSRYLVKRTGEKVFLECVQDMDHENMFWYRQDPGLGLRLIYFSYDVKMKEKGDIPEGYSVSREKKERFSLILESASTNQTSMYLCASRRPGELYEQFFGPGTRLTVL.

V and J are TRBV5-1 and TRBJ1-2; weak D call: TRBD1 (6 bases). The CDR3 consists of 13 residues. V shed 4 bases and J shed 2 bases, with 9 bases lying between them. From germline, CDR1 is SGHRS and CDR2 YFSETQ. CDR3 in DNA: TGCGCCAGCAGCCGACAGGAGAACTATGGCTACACCTTC. Protein: CASSRQENYGYTF.

The rearrangement joins TRBV29-1 to TRBJ1-1; weak D call: TRBD1 (5 bases). The CDR3 length is 13 residues. Germline V gives CDR1 SQVTM, CDR2 ANQGSEA. V was pared by 7 bases and J by 1 base, with 13 bases between. The CDR3: CSAKGRRNTEAFF. DNA of the CDR3: TGCAGCGCAAAGGGACGCAGGAACACTGAAGCTTTCTTT. Variable domain in full (rest from reference TRBV29-1 and TRBJ1-1): SAVISQKPSRDICQRGTSLTIQCQVDSQVTMMFWYRQQPGQSLTLIATANQGSEATYESGFVIDKFPISRPNLTFSTLTVSNMSPEDSSIYLCSAKGRRNTEAFFGQGTRLTVV.

This clone was counted a few times. The chain carries TRBV29-1 and TRBJ1-1; no clear D. Germline CDR1 SQVTM, CDR2 ANQGSEA. V was trimmed by 4 bases and J by 0 bases, leaving 3 bases between them. The CDR3 totals 11 residues. The DNA for the CDR3 is TGCAGCGTTGGAATGAACACTGAAGCTTTCTTT. It yields the protein CSVGMNTEAFF. Together with reference TRBV29-1 and TRBJ1-1, the CDR3 gives the full variable domain: SAVISQKPSRDICQRGTSLTIQCQVDSQVTMMFWYRQQPGQSLTLIATANQGSEATYESGFVIDKFPISRPNLTFSTLTVSNMSPEDSSIYLCSVGMNTEAFFGQGTRLTVV.

The sample holds a few counts of this clone. The chain couples TRBV18 to TRBJ2-1, with 12 bases aligning to TRBD1. The trim removed 4 bases at V and 8 bases at J, leaving 6 bases unmatched. Germline assignment: CDR1 KGHSH and CDR2 LQKENI. CDR3 length equals 15 residues. CDR3 sequence reads: CASSQPGQGADEQFF. DNA for the CDR3: TGTGCCAGCTCACAACCGGGACAGGGGGCCGATGAGCAGTTCTTC. Full variable domain (rest looked up from reference TRBV18 and TRBJ2-1): NAGVMQNPRHLVRRRGQEARLRCSPMKGHSHVYWYRQLPEEGLKFMVYLQKENIIDESGMPKERFSAEFPKEGPSILRIQQVVRGDSAAYFCASSQPGQGADEQFFGPGTRLTVL.

This sequence joins TRBV28 and TRBJ2-4; weak D call: TRBD1 (5 bases). Germline V gives CDR1 MDHEN, CDR2 SYDVKM. The CDR3 is made up of 12 amino acids. The V and J ends lost 7 bases and 6 bases respectively, with 10 bases between them. The CDR3 coding sequence is TGTGCCAGCATGACAGAATTAAACATTCAGTACTTC. This gives the protein CASMTELNIQYF.

Only a few counts were recorded for this clone. V is TRBV11-2 and J is TRBJ2-7; D call uncertain. Trimming removed 3 bases at V and 3 bases at J, with 15 bases between. From germline, CDR1 is SGHAT and CDR2 FQNNGV. The CDR3 is 15 residues long. This chain's CDR3 is CASSFGARLNYEQYF. DNA of the CDR3: TGTGCCAGCAGCTTCGGCGCCAGGTTAAACTACGAGCAGTACTTC.

The J gene is TRBJ1-2, the V gene TRBV30; D ambiguous. The CDR3 covers 16 residues. The V end lost 1 base, the J end lost 0 bases, and 15 bases lay between the germline ends. Germline CDR1 GTSNPN, CDR2 SVGIG (reference sequence). CDR3 loop: CAWSAYGSSPNYGYTF. CDR3 DNA: TGTGCCTGGAGTGCCTACGGGAGTTCCCCTAACTATGGCTACACCTTC.

This clone occurred a few times. The chain is built from TRBV5-1 and TRBJ2-1; possible D gene TRBD1, 6 bases. The V end lost 4 bases, the J end lost 5 bases, and 16 bases lay between the germline ends. The CDR3 runs 15 residues. Germline V gene sequence: CDR1 SGHRS, CDR2 YFSETQ. The CDR3 loop is CASSPGTGSNNEQFF. The CDR3, as DNA: TGCGCCAGCAGCCCGGGAACAGGGAGCAACAATGAGCAGTTCTTC.

This clone was counted a few times. The chain is built from TRBV18 and TRBJ2-1, with TRBD1 identical over 10 bases. CDR3 length: 16 residues. Germline CDR1 reads KGHSH; CDR2 reads LQKENI. V trimming: 6 bases; J trimming: 6 bases; junction bases outside the gene matches: 11. This chain's CDR3 is CASSPGQGTKGNEQFF. The CDR3 DNA sequence: TGTGCCAGCTCTCCGGGACAGGGGACAAAGGGCAATGAGCAGTTCTTC.

This CDR3 reads CAWRGDGGQPQHF. The CDR3 nucleotides are TGTGCCTGGAGAGGGGATGGAGGGCAGCCCCAGCATTTT. The V call is TRBV30, the J call TRBJ1-5, with D perhaps TRBD1 (5 bases). There are 13 residues in the CDR3. CDR1 is GTSNPN and CDR2 is SVGIG in the germline V gene (reference sequence). The V gene lost 3 bases and the J gene lost 7 bases, with 13 bases spanning the gap.

The chain couples TRBV20-1 to TRBJ1-2; 8 positions match TRBD1. Losses at the gene ends were 7 bases for V and 11 bases for J; bases not matched to a gene: 9. Germline assignment: CDR1 DFQATT and CDR2 SNEGSKA (reference sequence). This CDR3 spans 11 amino acids. CDR3 amino acids: CSERTGKSYTF. Written as DNA, the CDR3 is TGCAGTGAAAGGACAGGGAAGAGTTACACCTTC.

This clone was observed a handful of times. The V and J genes are TRBV29-1 and TRBJ1-1; 8 bases match TRBD1. Trimming took 6 bases from V and 4 from J; bases not matched to a gene: 4. Germline-derived CDR1 and CDR2 are SQVTM and ANQGSEA. The CDR3 contains 12 residues. The CDR3 DNA reads TGCAGCGTCACCGGGACAGGCACTGAAGCTTTCTTT. Translating gives CSVTGTGTEAFF.

This sequence joins TRBV4-1 and TRBJ2-1; the D is unclear. CDR1 is MGHRA, CDR2 YSYEKL, per germline. The V end lost 0 bases, the J end lost 5 bases, and 11 bases lay between the germline ends. CDR3 length: 15 amino acids. The CDR3 DNA is TGCGCCAGCAGCCAAGATCGAGGACCTGACAATGAGCAGTTCTTC. It codes for CASSQDRGPDNEQFF.

This clone was seen a handful of times. The rearrangement links TRBV23-1 to TRBJ2-4; 12 bases align to TRBD2. TRBV23-1 carries the ORF label, with uncertain function. V dropped 3 bases and J dropped 1; count of bases not matched to a gene: 4. The CDR3 length is 17 residues. This CDR3 is CASSHSLAGGAKNIQYF. As DNA, the CDR3 is TGCGCCAGCAGTCACTCGCTAGCGGGAGGGGCCAAAAACATTCAGTACTTC.

The chain links TRBV20-1 to TRBJ2-7; D remains ambiguous. Germline V gene data show CDR1 as DFQATT and CDR2 as SNEGSKA (reference sequence). Between the trimmed V and J ends, which lost 5 bases and 6 bases, there was a span of 11 bases. The CDR3 length is 11 residues. The CDR3 nucleotides read TGCAGTGCTGGCGACTGGCTCGAGCAGTACTTC. Its translation is CSAGDWLEQYF.

The J gene is TRBJ2-7, the V gene TRBV28; 8 nucleotides agree with TRBD1. The CDR3 runs 13 residues. In germline, CDR1 is MDHEN, CDR2 SYDVKM. J was trimmed by 6 bases and V by 8 bases; bases with no gene match: 9. The CDR3 nucleotides are TGTGCCAGCTCCAGGGGGCCGACGGGCGAGCAGTACTTC. It specifies CASSRGPTGEQYF.